The T cell receptor (beta chain) under discussion was sequenced for a study of T cell responses to AZD1222 COVID-19 vaccine. Concerning this clone: Its cognate antigen is unknown.

Profiled with immunoSEQ multiplex PCR; TCRdb holds only in-frame clones, not every one. The sample lists approximately 100,000 clones; about 85% were seen once. Deletions cut 0 bases from V and 2 bases from J, with 3 bases between. CDR1 is MNHEY, CDR2 SMNVEV, per germline (reference sequence). This CDR3 is built from 13 residues. Regarding the study as a whole: Mostly white British, mostly female donors; authors suggested clonal diversity may be underestimated.

V is TRBV27 and J is TRBJ2-3, with D unresolved. The receptor was isolated from an adult who received the AZD1222 COVID-19 vaccine. Sample: peripheral blood, taken 28 days after the second AZD1222 dose. This CDR3 reads CASSLSDTDTQYF. CDR3 coding DNA: TGTGCCAGCAGTTTATCGGACACAGATACGCAGTATTTT.